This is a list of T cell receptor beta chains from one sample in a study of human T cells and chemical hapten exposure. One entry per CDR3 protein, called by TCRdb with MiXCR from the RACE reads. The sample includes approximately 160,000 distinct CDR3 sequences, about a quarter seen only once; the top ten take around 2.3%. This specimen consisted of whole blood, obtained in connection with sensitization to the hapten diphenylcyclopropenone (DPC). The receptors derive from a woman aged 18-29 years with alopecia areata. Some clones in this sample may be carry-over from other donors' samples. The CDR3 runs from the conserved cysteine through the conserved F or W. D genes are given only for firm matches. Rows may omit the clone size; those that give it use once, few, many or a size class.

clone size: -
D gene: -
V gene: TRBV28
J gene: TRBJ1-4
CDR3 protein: CASRPDGGGGEKLFF
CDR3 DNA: TGTGCCAGCAGACCCGACGGCGGTGGGGGAGAAAAACTGTTTTTT

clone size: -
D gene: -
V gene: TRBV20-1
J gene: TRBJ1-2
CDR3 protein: CSARGGPHHPTF
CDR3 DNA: TGCAGTGCTAGAGGGGGTCCACACCACCCGACCTTC

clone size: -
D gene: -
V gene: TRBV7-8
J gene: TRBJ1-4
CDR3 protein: CASSLAGGGGNEKLFF
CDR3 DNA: TGTGCCAGCAGCCTTGCGGGGGGGGGTGGTAATGAAAAACTGTTTTTT

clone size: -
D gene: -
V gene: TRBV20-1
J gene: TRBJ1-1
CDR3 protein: CSARVTAEAFF
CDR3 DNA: TGCAGTGCTAGAGTTACTGCTGAAGCTTTCTTT

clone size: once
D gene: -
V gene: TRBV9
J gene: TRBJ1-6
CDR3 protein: CASSGMGGNVSPLHF
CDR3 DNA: TGTGCCAGCAGCGGAATGGGGGGAAACGTCTCACCCCTCCACTTT

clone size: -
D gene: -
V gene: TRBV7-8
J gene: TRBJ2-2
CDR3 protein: CASSLRRHQRAGELFF
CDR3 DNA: TGTGCCAGCAGCTTAAGAAGGCACCAACGGGCCGGGGAGCTGTTTTTT

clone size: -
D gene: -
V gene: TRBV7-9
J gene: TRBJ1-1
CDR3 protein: CASSPPGRGRTEAFF
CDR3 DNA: TGTGCCAGCAGCCCACCGGGACGCGGGCGGACTGAAGCTTTCTTT

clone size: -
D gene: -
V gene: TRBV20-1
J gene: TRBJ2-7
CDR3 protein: CSALEDLYEQYF
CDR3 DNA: TGCAGTGCTTTAGAAGATCTCTACGAGCAGTACTTC

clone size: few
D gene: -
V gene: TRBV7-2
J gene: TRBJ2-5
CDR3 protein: CASSPASGRRETQYF
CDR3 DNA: TGTGCCAGCAGCCCCGCCTCCGGCAGGAGGGAGACCCAGTACTTC

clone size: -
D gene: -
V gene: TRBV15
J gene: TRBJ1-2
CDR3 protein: CATSREHFITESYGYTF
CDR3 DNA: TGTGCCACCAGCAGAGAACATTTTATCACGGAAAGCTATGGCTACACCTTC

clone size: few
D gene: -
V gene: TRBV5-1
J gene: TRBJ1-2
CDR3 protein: CASSLDRGSYGYTF
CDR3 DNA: TGCGCCAGCAGCTTGGACCGGGGATCCTATGGCTACACCTTC

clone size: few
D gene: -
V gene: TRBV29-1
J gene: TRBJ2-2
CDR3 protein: CSVEFGTGTGELFF
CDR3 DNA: TGCAGCGTTGAATTTGGGACGGGCACCGGGGAGCTGTTTTTT

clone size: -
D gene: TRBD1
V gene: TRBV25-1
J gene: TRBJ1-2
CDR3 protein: CASRDRNYGYTF
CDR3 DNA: TGTGCCAGCCGGGACAGGAACTATGGCTACACCTTC

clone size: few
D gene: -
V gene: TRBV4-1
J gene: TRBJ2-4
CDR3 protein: CASSRAGSRRDIQYF
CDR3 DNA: TGCGCCAGCAGCCGAGCCGGGTCCCGACGGGACATTCAGTACTTC

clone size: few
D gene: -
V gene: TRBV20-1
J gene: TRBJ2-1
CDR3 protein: CSAHRSSSYNEQFF
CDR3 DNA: TGCAGTGCCCACCGTAGTAGCTCCTACAATGAGCAGTTCTTC

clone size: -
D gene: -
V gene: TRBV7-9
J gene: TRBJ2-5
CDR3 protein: CASSSGQSQETQYF
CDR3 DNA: TGTGCCAGCAGCTCCGGCCAGAGCCAAGAGACCCAGTACTTC

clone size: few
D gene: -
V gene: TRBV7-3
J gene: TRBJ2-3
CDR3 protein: CASSATRGDTQYF
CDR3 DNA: TGTGCCAGCAGCGCAACGAGAGGGGATACGCAGTATTTT

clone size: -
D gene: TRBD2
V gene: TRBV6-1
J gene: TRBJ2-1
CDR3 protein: CASSVVSGRSNEQFF
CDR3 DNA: TGTGCCAGCAGTGTGGTTAGCGGGAGATCCAATGAGCAGTTCTTC

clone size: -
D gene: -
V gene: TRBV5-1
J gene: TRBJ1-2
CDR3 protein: CASSWTAYSNGYTF
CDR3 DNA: TGCGCCAGCAGCTGGACGGCGTATTCGAATGGCTACACCTTC

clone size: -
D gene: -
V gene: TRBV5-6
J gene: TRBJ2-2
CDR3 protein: CASSLPDSQTGELFF
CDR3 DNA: TGTGCCAGCAGCCTCCCGGACAGCCAAACCGGGGAGCTGTTTTTT

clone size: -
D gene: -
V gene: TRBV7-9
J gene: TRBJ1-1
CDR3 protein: CASGPYGTEAFF
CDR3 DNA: TGTGCCAGCGGGCCTTACGGCACTGAAGCTTTCTTT